This TCR beta chain comes out of a study of T cell changes during pregnancy in multiple sclerosis. V shed 3 bases, J shed 2 bases, and the junction held 8 bases outside the gene matches. The germline V gene encodes CDR1 GTSNPN and CDR2 SVGIG (reference sequence). The CDR3 sequence is 15 residues long. Some clones are missing from TCRdb's copy, which holds only in-frame ones; the method was immunoSEQ multiplex PCR. The sample carries tens of thousands of clones, 80% to 95% recorded once. The receptor was derived from a female donor in good health, enrolled as a control in a pregnancy study. V and J are TRBV30 and TRBJ2-3, with TRBD2 identical over 7 bases. Source: CD4+ T cells from peripheral blood mononuclear cells, taken after pregnancy. CDR3 DNA sequence: TGTGCCTGGAGAGGGCGAGCGGGGAACACAGATACGCAGTATTTT. Its translation is CAWRGRAGNTDTQYF.